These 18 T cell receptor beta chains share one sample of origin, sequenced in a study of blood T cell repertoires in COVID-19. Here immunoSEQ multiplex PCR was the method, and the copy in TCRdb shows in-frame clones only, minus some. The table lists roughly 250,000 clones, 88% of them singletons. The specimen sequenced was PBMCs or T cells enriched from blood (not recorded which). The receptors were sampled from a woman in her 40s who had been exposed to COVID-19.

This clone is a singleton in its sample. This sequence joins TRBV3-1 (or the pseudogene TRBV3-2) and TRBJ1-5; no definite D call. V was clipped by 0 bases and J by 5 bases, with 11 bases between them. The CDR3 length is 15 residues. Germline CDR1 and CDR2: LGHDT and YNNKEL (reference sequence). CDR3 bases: TGTGCCAGCAGCCAAGATTTGGCCACATATCAGCCCCAGCATTTT. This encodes CASSQDLATYQPQHF.

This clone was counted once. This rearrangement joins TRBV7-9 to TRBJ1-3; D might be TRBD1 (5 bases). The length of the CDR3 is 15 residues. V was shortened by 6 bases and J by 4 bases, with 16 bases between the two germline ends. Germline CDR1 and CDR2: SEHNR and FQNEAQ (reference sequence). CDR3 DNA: TGTGCCAGCAGTAACGGGGGGATCGGCGGAAACACCATATATTTT. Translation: CASSNGGIGGNTIYF.

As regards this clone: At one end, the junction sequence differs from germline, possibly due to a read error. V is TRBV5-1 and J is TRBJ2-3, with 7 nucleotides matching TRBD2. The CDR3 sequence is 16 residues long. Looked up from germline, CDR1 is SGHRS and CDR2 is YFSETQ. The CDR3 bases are TGTGCCAGCAGCTTTGCCGGGACTACCAGGGCAGATACGCAGTATTTT. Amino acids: CASSFAGTTRADTQYF.

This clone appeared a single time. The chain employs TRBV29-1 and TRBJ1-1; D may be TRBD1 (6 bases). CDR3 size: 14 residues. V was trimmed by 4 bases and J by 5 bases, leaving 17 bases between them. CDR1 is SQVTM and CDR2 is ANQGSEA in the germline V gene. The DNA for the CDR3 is TGCAGCGTTGCGATTACAGGGCCGGGAACTGAAGCTTTCTTT. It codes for CSVAITGPGTEAFF.

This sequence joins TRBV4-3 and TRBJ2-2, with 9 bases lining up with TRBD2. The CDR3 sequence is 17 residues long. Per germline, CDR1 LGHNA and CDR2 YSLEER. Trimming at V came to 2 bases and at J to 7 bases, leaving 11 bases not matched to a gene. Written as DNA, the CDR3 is TGCGCCAGCAGCCAAAAAGTAGCGGGGGCTGCGGGCGGGGAGCTGTTTTTT. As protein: CASSQKVAGAAGGELFF.

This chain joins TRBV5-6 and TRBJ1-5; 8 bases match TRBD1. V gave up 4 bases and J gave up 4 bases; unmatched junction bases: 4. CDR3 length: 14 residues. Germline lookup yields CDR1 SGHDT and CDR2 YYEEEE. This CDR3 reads CASSITGGNQPQHF. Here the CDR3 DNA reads TGTGCCAGCAGCATAACAGGGGGTAATCAGCCCCAGCATTTT.

Here the CDR3 reads CASSPAQRERDEQFF. In DNA, the CDR3 is TGTGCCAGCTCCCCCGCACAGCGGGAGAGGGATGAGCAGTTCTTC. V is TRBV18 and J is TRBJ2-1, with TRBD2 matching over 8 bases. The trim removed 6 bases at V and 8 bases at J, leaving 12 bases unmatched. Germline lookup yields CDR1 KGHSH and CDR2 LQKENI. The CDR3 contains 15 residues.

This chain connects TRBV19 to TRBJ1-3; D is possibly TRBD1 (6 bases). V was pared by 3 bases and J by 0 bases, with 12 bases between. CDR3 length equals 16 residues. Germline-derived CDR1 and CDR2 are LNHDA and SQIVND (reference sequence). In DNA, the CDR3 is TGTGCCAGTAGTATGGGACACCCTAGCTCTGGAAACACCATATATTTT. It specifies CASSMGHPSSGNTIYF.

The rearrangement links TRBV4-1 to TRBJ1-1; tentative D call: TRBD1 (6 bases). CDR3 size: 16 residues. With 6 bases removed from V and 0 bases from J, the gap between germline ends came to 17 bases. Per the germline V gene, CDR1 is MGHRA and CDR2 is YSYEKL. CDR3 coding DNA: TGCGCCAGCAGTTTCAGGGGAGCCCTCATGAACACTGAAGCTTTCTTT. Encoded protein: CASSFRGALMNTEAFF.

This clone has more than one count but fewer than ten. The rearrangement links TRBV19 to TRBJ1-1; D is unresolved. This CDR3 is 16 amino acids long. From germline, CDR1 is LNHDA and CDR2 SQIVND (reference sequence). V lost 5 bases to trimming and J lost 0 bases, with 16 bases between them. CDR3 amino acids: CASSSRTGIMNTEAFF. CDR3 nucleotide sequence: TGTGCCAGTAGTTCCAGGACGGGAATCATGAACACTGAAGCTTTCTTT.

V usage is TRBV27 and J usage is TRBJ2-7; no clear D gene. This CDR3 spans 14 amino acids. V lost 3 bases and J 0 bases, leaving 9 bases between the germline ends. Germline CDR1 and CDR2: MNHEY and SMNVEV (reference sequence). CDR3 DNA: TGTGCCAGCAGTTTGGTTTCGAGCTCCTACGAGCAGTACTTC. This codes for CASSLVSSSYEQYF.

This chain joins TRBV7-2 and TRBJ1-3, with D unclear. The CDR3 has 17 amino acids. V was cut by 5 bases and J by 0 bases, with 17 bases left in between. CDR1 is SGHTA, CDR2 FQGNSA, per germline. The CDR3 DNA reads TGTGCCAGCAGCAATTATTTGCTTGCAGGCTCTGGAAACACCATATATTTT. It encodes CASSNYLLAGSGNTIYF. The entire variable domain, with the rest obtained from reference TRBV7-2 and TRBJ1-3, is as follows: GAGVSQSPSNKVTEKGKDVELRCDPISGHTALYWYRQSLGQGLEFLIYFQGNSAPDKSGLPSDRFSAERTGGSVSTLTIQRTQQEDSAVYLCASSNYLLAGSGNTIYFGEGSWLTVV.

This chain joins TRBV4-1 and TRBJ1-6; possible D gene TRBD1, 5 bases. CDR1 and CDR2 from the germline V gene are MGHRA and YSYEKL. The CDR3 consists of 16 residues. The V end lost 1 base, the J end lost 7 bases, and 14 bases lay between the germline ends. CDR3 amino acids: CASSQGSQGRNSPLHF. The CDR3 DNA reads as TGCGCCAGCAGCCAAGGGTCGCAGGGAAGAAATTCACCCCTCCACTTT.

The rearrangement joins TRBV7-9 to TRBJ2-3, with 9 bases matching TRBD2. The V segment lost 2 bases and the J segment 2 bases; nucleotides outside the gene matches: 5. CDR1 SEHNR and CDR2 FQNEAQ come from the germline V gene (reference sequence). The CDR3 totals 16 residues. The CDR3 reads CASSLTRGRVTDTQYF. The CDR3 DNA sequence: TGTGCCAGCAGCTTAACCCGCGGGAGGGTCACAGATACGCAGTATTTT. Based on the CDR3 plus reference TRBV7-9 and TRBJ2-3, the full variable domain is DTGVSQNPRHKITKRGQNVTFRCDPISEHNRLYWYRQTLGQGPEFLTYFQNEAQLEKSRLLSDRFSAERPKGSFSTLEIQRTEQGDSAMYLCASSLTRGRVTDTQYFGPGTRLTVL.

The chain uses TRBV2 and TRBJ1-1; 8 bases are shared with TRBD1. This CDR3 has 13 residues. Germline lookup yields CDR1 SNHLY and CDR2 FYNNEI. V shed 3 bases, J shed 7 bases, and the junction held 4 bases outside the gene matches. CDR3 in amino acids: CASSEQGANEAFF. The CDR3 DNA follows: TGTGCCAGCAGTGAGCAGGGGGCAAATGAAGCTTTCTTT.

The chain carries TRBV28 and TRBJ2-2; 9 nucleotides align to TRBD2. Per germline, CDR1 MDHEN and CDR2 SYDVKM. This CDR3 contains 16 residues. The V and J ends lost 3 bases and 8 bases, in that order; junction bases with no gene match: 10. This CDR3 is CASSFLAGPQTGELFF. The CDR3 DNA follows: TGTGCCAGCAGTTTCCTAGCGGGGCCCCAGACGGGGGAGCTGTTTTTT.

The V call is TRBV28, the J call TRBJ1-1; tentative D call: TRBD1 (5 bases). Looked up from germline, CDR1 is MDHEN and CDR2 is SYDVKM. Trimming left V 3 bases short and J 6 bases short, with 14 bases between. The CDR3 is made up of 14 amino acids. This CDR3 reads CASSFPGGTAEAFF. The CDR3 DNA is TGTGCCAGCAGTTTCCCGGGGGGGACCGCTGAAGCTTTCTTT.

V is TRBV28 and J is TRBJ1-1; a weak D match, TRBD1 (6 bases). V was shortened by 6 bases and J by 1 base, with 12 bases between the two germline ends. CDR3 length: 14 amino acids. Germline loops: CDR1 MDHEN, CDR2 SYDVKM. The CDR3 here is CASSSGQPNTEAFF. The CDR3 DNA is TGTGCCAGCAGCTCGGGACAACCGAACACTGAAGCTTTCTTT.